What follows are 17 T cell receptor beta chains derived from one specimen sequenced in a study of blood T cell repertoires in COVID-19. This table comes from immunoSEQ multiplex PCR, and its TCRdb copy is limited to in-frame clones, with some not included. The table records more than 200,000 clones, 80% to 85% of them present only once. Sequenced material: peripheral blood. These receptors were collected from an elderly woman with COVID-19, enrolled during active disease.

The chain links TRBV30 to TRBJ1-4, with D unresolved. CDR1 is GTSNPN and CDR2 is SVGIG in the germline V gene (reference sequence). Trimming removed 0 bases at V and 0 bases at J, with 8 bases between. The CDR3 has 15 residues. Here the CDR3 DNA reads TGTGCCTGGAGTGTCACAGACCCAACTAATGAAAAACTGTTTTTT. Residues: CAWSVTDPTNEKLFF.

This clone was detected only a few times. V and J are TRBV4-2 and TRBJ1-2, with D possibly being TRBD1 (6 bases). Germline-derived CDR1 and CDR2 are LGHNA and YNFKEQ. The CDR3 loop spans 13 amino acids. V was shortened by 0 bases and J by 8 bases, with 10 bases between the two germline ends. DNA of the CDR3: TGTGCCAGCAGCCAAGACAGGGGAGACGGCTACACCTTC. It yields the protein CASSQDRGDGYTF.

The V call is TRBV4-2, the J call TRBJ2-5; D call uncertain. The CDR3 consists of 13 residues. CDR1 and CDR2 (germline): LGHNA, YNFKEQ. The V and J ends lost 4 bases and 4 bases respectively, with 10 bases between them. CDR3 nucleotide sequence: TGTGCCAGCAGCCGTGATGGGCGAGAGACCCAGTACTTC. It codes for CASSRDGRETQYF.

V is TRBV19 and J is TRBJ2-1, with D tentatively TRBD2 (5 bases). Between the trimmed V and J ends, which lost 5 bases and 0 bases, there was a span of 8 bases. The CDR3 is made up of 14 amino acids. The V gene's germline CDR1 is LNHDA and CDR2 SQIVND (reference sequence). The CDR3, as DNA: TGTGCCAGTAGTCGGGGAAACTCCTACAATGAGCAGTTCTTC. It translates to CASSRGNSYNEQFF.

The CDR3 is CASSRAGTGTYGYTF. CDR3 coding DNA: TGTGCCAGCTCACGAGCCGGGACAGGTACCTATGGCTACACCTTC. The chain employs TRBV18 and TRBJ1-2, with TRBD1 identical over 8 bases. J was trimmed by 4 bases and V by 4 bases; bases with no gene match: 8. Germline lookup yields CDR1 KGHSH and CDR2 LQKENI. The CDR3 totals 15 residues.

The J gene is TRBJ2-3, the V gene TRBV5-1; 7 nucleotides match TRBD2. The CDR3 extends over 15 amino acids. From germline, CDR1 is SGHRS and CDR2 YFSETQ. Trimming cost V 4 bases and J 6 bases; bases outside gene matches: 11. The DNA of the CDR3 is TGCGCCAGCAGCCCGGGACTATCACTTCCGGATACGCAGTATTTT. Residues: CASSPGLSLPDTQYF.

V usage is TRBV28 and J usage is TRBJ1-4, with D hard to call. CDR1 MDHEN and CDR2 SYDVKM come from the germline V gene. The CDR3 sequence is 13 residues long. V lost 11 bases and J 7 bases, leaving 17 bases between the germline ends. CDR3 in amino acids: CAVQAPMSEKLFF. The CDR3 DNA is TGTGCCGTCCAGGCCCCGATGAGTGAAAAACTGTTTTTT.

The chain is built from TRBV19 and TRBJ2-7; 9 nucleotides match TRBD2. CDR1 LNHDA and CDR2 SQIVND come from the germline V gene (reference sequence). The V gene end was trimmed by 7 bases and the J gene end by 2 bases; junction bases not matched to a gene: 6. The CDR3 has 14 amino acids. The CDR3 DNA is TGTGCCAGTACTAGCGGGACTTCAACCTACGAGCAGTACTTC. Translated: CASTSGTSTYEQYF.

The chain uses TRBV6-6 and TRBJ2-7, with D maybe TRBD2 (6 bases). Trimming removed 11 bases from V and 0 bases from J, with 20 bases in between. The CDR3 totals 15 residues. From germline, CDR1 is MNHNY and CDR2 SVGAGI (reference sequence). For the CDR3, the DNA is TGTGCCGGCTCTGTCCGGGACTCTCCCTCCTACGAGCAGTACTTC. This translates into CAGSVRDSPSYEQYF.

The gene calls are TRBV24-1 and TRBJ1-3, with 9 bases identical to TRBD1. The CDR3 has 20 amino acids. With V trimmed by 6 bases and J by 0 bases, 17 bases remained unmatched. Per the germline V gene, CDR1 is KGHDR and CDR2 is SFDVKD. The CDR3 coding sequence is TGTGCCACCAGTTCCCGGACAGGGGTGCAACTCACCTCCTCTGGAAACACCATATATTTT. Its translation is CATSSRTGVQLTSSGNTIYF.

The chain recombines TRBV6-5 with TRBJ1-2, with a tentative D call TRBD1 (6 bases). The CDR3 is made up of 13 amino acids. In germline, CDR1 is MNHEY, CDR2 SVGAGI. V dropped 7 bases and J dropped 7 bases, with 16 bases sitting between them. CDR3 DNA sequence: TGTGCCAGCATAAGGGGGGGTTCCGGTGGCTACACCTTC. This sequence encodes CASIRGGSGGYTF.

This chain joins TRBV19 and TRBJ1-5; 7 bases align to TRBD1. V lost 5 bases and J lost 0; bases outside the gene matches: 13. Germline V CDR1 and CDR2: LNHDA, SQIVND (reference sequence). This CDR3 is built from 18 residues. Written as DNA, the CDR3 is TGTGCCAGTAGTGCCATCAAACAGGGGTTGTATAGCAATCAGCCCCAGCATTTT. Translating it yields CASSAIKQGLYSNQPQHF.

This chain links TRBV30 with TRBJ1-1, with unresolved D. The CDR3 runs 13 residues. Germline CDR1 and CDR2: GTSNPN and SVGIG (reference sequence). Trimming removed 3 bases from V and 0 bases from J, with 8 bases in between. CDR3 residues: CAWSGTVNTEAFF. The CDR3 DNA sequence: TGTGCCTGGAGCGGTACAGTGAACACTGAAGCTTTCTTT. Combining the CDR3 with reference TRBV30 and TRBJ1-1 gives the whole variable domain SQTIHQWPATLVQPVGSPLSLECTVEGTSNPNLYWYRQAAGRGLQLLFYSVGIGQISSEVPQNLSASRPQDRQFILSSKKLLLSDSGFYLCAWSGTVNTEAFFGQGTRLTVV.

V and J are TRBV2 and TRBJ1-4; 7 bases are shared with TRBD1. The germline CDR1 and CDR2 sequences are SNHLY and FYNNEI. Trimming took 6 bases from V and 8 from J; bases not matched to a gene: 9. CDR3 length: 14 amino acids. Here the CDR3 DNA reads TGTGCCAGCAGAGCGGACAGGCGAGGCGAAAAACTGTTTTTT. This sequence encodes CASRADRRGEKLFF.

The chain couples TRBV7-2 to TRBJ2-7, with no clear D. This CDR3 region has 14 residues. Per germline, CDR1 SGHTA and CDR2 FQGNSA. Trimming pared 0 bases from V and 0 bases from J, leaving 6 bases between. DNA for the CDR3: TGTGCCAGCAGCTTAGCGCCACACTCCTACGAGCAGTACTTC. Residues: CASSLAPHSYEQYF.

The V gene is TRBV5-1, the J gene TRBJ1-6; D perhaps matches TRBD1 (6 bases). CDR1 SGHRS and CDR2 YFSETQ come from the germline V gene. V was clipped by 0 bases and J by 6 bases, with 10 bases between them. There are 15 residues in the CDR3. The CDR3 is CASSLDGRGNSPLHF. CDR3 sequence (DNA): TGCGCCAGCAGCTTGGATGGCAGGGGTAATTCACCCCTCCACTTT.

The chain uses TRBV13 and TRBJ1-1; D is possibly TRBD1 (5 bases). Germline V lookup: CDR1 PRHDT, CDR2 FYEKMQ (reference sequence). Trimming shortened V by 1 base and J by 3 bases, and 12 bases separated the two germline ends. CDR3 length equals 15 residues. CDR3 protein: CASSLEGIEDTEAFF. The CDR3 DNA follows: TGTGCCAGCAGCTTAGAGGGGATCGAGGACACTGAAGCTTTCTTT.